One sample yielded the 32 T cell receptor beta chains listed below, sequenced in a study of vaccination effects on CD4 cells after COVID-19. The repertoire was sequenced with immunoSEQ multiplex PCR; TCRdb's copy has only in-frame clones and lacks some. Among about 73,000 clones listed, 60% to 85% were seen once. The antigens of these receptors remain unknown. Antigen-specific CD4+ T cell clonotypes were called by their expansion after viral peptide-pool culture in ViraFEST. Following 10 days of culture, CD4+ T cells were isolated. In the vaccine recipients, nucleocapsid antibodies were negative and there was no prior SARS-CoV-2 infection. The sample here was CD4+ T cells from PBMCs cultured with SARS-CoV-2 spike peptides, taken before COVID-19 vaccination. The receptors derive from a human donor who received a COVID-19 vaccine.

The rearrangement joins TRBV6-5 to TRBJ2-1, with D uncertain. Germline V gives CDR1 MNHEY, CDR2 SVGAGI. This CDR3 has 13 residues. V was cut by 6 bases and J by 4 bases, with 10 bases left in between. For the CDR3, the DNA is TGTGCCAGCAGGAGAGACGGGTACAATGAGCAGTTCTTC. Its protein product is CASRRDGYNEQFF.

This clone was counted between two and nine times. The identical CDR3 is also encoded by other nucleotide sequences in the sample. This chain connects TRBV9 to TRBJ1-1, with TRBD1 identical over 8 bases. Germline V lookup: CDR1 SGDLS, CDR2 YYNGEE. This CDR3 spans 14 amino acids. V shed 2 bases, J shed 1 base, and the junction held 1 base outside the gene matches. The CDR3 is CASSVGQENTEAFF. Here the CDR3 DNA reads TGTGCCAGCAGCGTGGGACAGGAGAACACTGAAGCTTTCTTT.

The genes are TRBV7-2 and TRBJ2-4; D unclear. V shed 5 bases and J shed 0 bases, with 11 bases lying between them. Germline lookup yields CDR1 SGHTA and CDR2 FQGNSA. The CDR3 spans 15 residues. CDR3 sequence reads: CASSPQILAKNIQYF. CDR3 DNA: TGTGCCAGCAGCCCACAGATTCTAGCCAAAAACATTCAGTACTTC.

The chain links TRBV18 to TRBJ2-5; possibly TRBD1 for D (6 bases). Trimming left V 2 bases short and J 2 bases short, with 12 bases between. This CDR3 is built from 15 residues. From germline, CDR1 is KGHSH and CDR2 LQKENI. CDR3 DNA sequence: TGTGCCAGCTCACCATATCGAACAGGGCAAGAGACCCAGTACTTC. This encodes CASSPYRTGQETQYF.

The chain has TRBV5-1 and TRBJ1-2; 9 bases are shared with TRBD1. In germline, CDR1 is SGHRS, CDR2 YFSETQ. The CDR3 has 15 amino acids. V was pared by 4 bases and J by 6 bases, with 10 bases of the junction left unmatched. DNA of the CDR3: TGCGCCAGCAGCCGGGGTAATACAGGGGGCGATGGCTACACCTTC. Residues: CASSRGNTGGDGYTF.

CDR3 nucleotide sequence: TGTGCCATCAGTCTGAACCCCCCCGAGCTGTTTTTT. Translating it yields CAISLNPPELFF. V and J are TRBV10-3 and TRBJ2-2; D unclear. Germline CDR1 reads ENHRY; CDR2 reads SYGVKD. The CDR3 loop spans 12 amino acids. V lost 5 bases to trimming and J lost 11 bases, with 12 bases between them.

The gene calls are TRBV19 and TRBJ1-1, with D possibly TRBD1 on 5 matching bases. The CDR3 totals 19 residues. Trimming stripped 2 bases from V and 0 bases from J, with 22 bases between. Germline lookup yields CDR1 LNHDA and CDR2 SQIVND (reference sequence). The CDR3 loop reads CASSIRPLGGPRLNTEAFF. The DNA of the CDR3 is TGTGCCAGTAGTATACGGCCGCTGGGGGGACCTCGTTTGAACACTGAAGCTTTCTTT.

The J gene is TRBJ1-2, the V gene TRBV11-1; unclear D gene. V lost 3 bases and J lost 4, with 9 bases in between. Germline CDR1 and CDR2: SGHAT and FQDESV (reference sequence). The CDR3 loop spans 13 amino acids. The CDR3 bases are TGTGCCAGCAGCTTCGACGGAAGCTATGGCTACACCTTC. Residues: CASSFDGSYGYTF.

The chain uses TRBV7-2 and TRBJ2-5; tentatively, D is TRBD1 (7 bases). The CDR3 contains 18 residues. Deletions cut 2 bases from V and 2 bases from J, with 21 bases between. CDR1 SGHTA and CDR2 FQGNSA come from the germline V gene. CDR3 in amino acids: CASSLRAGGRAGQETQYF. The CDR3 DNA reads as TGTGCCAGCAGCTTACGGGCAGGGGGGCGGGCTGGGCAAGAGACCCAGTACTTC.

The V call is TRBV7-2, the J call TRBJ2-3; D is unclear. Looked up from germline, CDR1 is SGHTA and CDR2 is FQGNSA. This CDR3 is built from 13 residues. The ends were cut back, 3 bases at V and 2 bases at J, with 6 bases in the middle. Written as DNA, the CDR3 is TGTGCCAGCAGCTTCCAAATCACAGATACGCAGTATTTT. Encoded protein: CASSFQITDTQYF.

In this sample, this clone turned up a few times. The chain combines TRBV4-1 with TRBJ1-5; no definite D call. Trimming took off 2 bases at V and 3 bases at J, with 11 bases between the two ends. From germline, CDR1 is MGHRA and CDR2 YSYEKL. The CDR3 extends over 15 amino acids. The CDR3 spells CASSQQADFNQPQHF. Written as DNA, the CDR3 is TGCGCCAGCAGCCAACAAGCAGATTTCAATCAGCCCCAGCATTTT.

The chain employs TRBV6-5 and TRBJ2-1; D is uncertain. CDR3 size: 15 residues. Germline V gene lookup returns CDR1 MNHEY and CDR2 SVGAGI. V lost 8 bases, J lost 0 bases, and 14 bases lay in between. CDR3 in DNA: TGTGCCAGCGGCCCCTTACTGGGCTCCTACAATGAGCAGTTCTTC. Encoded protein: CASGPLLGSYNEQFF.

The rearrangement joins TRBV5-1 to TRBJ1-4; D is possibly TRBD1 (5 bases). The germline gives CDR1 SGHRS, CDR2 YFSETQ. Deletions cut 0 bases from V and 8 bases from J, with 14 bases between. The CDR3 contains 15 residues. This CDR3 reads CASSLEAGRGEKLFF. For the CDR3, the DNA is TGCGCCAGCAGCTTGGAGGCAGGGAGGGGAGAAAAACTGTTTTTT.

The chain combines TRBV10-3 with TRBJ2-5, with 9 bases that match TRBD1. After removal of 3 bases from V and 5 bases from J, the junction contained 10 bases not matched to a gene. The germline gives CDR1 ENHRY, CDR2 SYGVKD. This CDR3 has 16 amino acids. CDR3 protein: CAISDPTYRGRETQYF. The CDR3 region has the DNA TGTGCCATCAGTGATCCTACGTACAGGGGGCGGGAGACCCAGTACTTC.

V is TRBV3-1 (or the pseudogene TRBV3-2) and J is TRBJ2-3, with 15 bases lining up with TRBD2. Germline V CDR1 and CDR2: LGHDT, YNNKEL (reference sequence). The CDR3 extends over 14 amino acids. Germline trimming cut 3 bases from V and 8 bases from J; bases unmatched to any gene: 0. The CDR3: CASSQGLAGGTQYF. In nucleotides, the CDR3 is TGTGCCAGCAGCCAGGGACTAGCGGGGGGTACGCAGTATTTT.

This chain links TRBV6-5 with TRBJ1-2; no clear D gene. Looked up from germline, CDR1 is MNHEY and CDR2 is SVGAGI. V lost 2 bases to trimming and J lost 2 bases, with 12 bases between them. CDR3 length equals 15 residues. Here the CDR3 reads CASSYSVGRNYGYTF. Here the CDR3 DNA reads TGTGCCAGCAGTTACAGCGTAGGCCGAAACTATGGCTACACCTTC.

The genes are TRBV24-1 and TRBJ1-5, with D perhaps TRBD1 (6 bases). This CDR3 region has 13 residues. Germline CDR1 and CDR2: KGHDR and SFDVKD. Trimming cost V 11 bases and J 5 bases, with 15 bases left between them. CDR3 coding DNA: TGTGCCATTAAAACAGGGTGCGATCAGCCCCAGCATTTT. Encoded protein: CAIKTGCDQPQHF.

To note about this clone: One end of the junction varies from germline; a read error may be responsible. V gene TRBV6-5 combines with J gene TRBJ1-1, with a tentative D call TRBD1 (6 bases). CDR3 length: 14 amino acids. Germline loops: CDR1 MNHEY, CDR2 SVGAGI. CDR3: CASSYGWGDTEGIF. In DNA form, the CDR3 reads TGTGCCAGCAGTTACGGTTGGGGGGACACTGAAGGGATCTTT.

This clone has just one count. The CDR3 region has the DNA TGTGCCAGCAGTGAATTGACAGGGCGTCAGCCCCAGCATTTT. It specifies CASSELTGRQPQHF. The rearrangement joins TRBV6-1 to TRBJ1-5; 7 nucleotides agree with TRBD1. Germline V gene data show CDR1 as MNHNS and CDR2 as SASEGT. The ends lost 2 bases at V and 6 bases at J; junction bases unmatched: 4. The CDR3 is made up of 14 amino acids.

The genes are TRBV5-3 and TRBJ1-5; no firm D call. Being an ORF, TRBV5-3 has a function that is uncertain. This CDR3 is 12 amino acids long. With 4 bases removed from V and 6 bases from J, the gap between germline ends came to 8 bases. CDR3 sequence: CARSRGCQPQHF. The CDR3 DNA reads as TGTGCCAGAAGCCGAGGGTGTCAGCCCCAGCATTTT.

CDR3 in amino acids: CATSDHQGEKLFF. The CDR3 nucleotides are TGTGCCACCAGTGACCACCAGGGCGAAAAACTGTTTTTT. The chain employs TRBV24-1 and TRBJ1-4; a weak D match, TRBD1 (5 bases). Germline lookup yields CDR1 KGHDR and CDR2 SFDVKD. V gave up 4 bases and J gave up 8 bases, with 10 bases separating them. The CDR3 consists of 13 residues.

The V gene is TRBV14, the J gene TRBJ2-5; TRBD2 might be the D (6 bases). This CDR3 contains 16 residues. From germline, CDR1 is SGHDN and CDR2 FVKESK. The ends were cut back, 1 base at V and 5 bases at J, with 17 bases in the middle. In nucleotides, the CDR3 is TGTGCCAGCAGCCAAGCGGGGGTAGCAGTCTTGGAGACCCAGTACTTC. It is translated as CASSQAGVAVLETQYF.

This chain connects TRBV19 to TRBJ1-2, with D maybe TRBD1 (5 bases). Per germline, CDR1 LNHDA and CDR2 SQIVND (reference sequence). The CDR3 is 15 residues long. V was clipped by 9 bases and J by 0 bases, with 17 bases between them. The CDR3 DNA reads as TGTGCCAGCGGGGGGACCTCGGAAGCTAACTATGGCTACACCTTC. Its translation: CASGGTSEANYGYTF.

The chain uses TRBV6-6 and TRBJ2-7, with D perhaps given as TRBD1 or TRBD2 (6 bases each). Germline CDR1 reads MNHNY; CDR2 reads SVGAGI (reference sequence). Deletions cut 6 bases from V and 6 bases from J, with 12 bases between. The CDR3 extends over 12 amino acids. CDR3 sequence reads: CASRTEGGEQYV. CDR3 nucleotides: TGTGCCAGCAGAACGGAGGGGGGCGAGCAGTACGTC.

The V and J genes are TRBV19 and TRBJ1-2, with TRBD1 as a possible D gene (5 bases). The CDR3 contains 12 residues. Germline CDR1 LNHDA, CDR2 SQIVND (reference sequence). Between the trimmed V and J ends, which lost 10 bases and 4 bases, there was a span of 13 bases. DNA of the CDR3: TGTGCCACCTCCCCAGGGACCTATGGCTACACCTTC. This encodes CATSPGTYGYTF.

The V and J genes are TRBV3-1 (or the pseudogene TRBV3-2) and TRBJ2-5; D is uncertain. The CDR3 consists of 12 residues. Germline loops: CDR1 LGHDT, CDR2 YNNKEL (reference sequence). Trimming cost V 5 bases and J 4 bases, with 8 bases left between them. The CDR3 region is CASSSRGETQYF. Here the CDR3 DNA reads TGTGCCAGCAGCTCAAGAGGAGAGACCCAGTACTTC.

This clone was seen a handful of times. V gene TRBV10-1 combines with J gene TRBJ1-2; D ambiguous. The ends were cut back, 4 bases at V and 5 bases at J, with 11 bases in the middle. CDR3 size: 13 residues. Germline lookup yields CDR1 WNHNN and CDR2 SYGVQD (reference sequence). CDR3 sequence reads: CASSVAGQYGYTF. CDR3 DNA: TGCGCCAGCAGTGTAGCAGGCCAATATGGCTACACCTTC.

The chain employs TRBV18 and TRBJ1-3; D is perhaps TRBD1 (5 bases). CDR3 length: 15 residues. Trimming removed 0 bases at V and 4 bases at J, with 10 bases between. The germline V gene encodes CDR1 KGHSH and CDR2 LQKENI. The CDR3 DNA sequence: TGTGCCAGCTCACCACCGGGGGGGAACGGAAACACCATATATTTT. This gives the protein CASSPPGGNGNTIYF.

The CDR3, as DNA: TGTGCCAGCAGTGACCGGGCAGGAGCTAACTATGGCTACACCTTC. Translated, it gives CASSDRAGANYGYTF. This chain connects TRBV6-2 or TRBV6-3 to TRBJ1-2, with D uncertain. Germline V CDR1 and CDR2: MNHEY, SVGEGT. The CDR3 length is 15 residues. Trimming cost V 5 bases and J 0 bases, with 13 bases left between them.

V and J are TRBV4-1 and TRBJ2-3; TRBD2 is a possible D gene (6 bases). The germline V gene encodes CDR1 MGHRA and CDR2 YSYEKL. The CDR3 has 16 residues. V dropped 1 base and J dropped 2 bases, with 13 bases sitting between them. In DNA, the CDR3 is TGCGCCAGCAGCCAAGGCGTCGGCGGGAACACAGATACGCAGTATTTT. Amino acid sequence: CASSQGVGGNTDTQYF.

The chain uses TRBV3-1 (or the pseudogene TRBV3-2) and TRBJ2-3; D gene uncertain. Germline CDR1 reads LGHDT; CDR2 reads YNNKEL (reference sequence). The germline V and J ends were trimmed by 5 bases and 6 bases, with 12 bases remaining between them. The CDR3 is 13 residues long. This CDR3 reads CASSNRALDTQYF. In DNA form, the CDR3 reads TGTGCCAGCAGCAATAGGGCTCTGGATACGCAGTATTTT.

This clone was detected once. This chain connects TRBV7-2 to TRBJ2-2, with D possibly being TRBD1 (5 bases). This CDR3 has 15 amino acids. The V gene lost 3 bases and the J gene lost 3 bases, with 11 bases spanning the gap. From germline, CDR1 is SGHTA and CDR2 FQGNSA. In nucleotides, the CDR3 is TGTGCCAGCAGCTTGTTCGACAGAGACACCGGGGAGCTGTTTTTT. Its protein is CASSLFDRDTGELFF.